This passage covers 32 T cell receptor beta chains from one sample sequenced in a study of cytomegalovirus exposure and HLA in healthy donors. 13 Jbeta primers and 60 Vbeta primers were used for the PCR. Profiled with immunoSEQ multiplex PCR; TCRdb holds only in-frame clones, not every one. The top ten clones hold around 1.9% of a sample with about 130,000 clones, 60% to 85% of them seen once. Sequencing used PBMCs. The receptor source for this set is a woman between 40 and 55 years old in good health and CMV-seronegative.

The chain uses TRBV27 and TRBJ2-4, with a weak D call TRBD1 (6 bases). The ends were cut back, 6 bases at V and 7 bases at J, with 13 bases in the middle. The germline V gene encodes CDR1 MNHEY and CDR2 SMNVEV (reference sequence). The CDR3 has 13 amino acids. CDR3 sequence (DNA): TGTGCCAGCAGGAGTGGAGACAGGAACATTCAGTACTTC. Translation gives CASRSGDRNIQYF.

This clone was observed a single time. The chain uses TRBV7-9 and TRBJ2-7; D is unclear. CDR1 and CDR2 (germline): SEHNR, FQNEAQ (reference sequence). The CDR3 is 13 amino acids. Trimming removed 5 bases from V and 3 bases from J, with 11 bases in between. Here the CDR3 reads CASSQRSGYEQYF. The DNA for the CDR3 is TGTGCCAGCAGCCAAAGATCGGGCTACGAGCAGTACTTC.

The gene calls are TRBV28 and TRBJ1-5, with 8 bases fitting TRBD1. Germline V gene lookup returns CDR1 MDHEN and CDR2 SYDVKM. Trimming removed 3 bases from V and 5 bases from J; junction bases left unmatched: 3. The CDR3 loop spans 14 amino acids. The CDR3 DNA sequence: TGTGCCAGCAGTTTTGGACAGGGCTATCAGCCCCAGCATTTT. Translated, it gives CASSFGQGYQPQHF.

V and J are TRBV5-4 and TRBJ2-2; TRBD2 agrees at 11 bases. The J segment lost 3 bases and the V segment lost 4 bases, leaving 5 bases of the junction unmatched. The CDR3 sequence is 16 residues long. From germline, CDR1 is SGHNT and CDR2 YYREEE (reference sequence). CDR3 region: CASSPGTSGYTGELFF. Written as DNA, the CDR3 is TGTGCCAGCAGCCCCGGGACTAGCGGTTACACCGGGGAGCTGTTTTTT.

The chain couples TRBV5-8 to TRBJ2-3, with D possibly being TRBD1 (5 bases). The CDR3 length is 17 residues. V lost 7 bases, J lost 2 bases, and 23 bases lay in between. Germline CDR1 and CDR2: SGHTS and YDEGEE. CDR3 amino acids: CASLRGRGGLNTDTQYF. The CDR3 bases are TGTGCCAGCCTAAGGGGCCGAGGTGGGCTAAACACAGATACGCAGTATTTT.

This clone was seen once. This chain's CDR3 is CASTEDTNYGYTF. Here the CDR3 DNA reads TGTGCCAGCACCGAGGACACCAACTATGGCTACACCTTC. The J gene is TRBJ1-2, the V gene TRBV6-1, with D possibly being TRBD1 (5 bases). This CDR3 region has 13 residues. Germline-derived CDR1 and CDR2 are MNHNS and SASEGT. Deletions cut 7 bases from V and 2 bases from J, with 11 bases between.

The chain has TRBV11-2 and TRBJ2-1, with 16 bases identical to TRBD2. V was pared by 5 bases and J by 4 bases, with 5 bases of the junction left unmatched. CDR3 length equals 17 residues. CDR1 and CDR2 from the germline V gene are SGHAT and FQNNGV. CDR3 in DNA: TGTGCCAGCAGCCTGGGGACTAGCGGGGGGGCGTACAATGAGCAGTTCTTC. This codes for CASSLGTSGGAYNEQFF.

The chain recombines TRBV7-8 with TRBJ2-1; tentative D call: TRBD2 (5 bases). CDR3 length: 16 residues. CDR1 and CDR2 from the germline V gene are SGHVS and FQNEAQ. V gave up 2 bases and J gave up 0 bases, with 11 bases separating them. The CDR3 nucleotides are TGTGCCAGCAGCTTATATCCAGAGGGCTCCTACAATGAGCAGTTCTTC. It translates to CASSLYPEGSYNEQFF.

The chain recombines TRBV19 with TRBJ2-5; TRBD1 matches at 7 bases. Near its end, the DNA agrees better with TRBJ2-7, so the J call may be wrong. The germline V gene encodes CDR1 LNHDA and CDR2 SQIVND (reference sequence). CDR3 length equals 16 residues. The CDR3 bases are TGTGCCAGTAGTATACATCGGGACAGTTTATCCTACGAGCAGTACTTC. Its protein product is CASSIHRDSLSYEQYF.

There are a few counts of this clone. The CDR3 is CASMRGPRGNYGYTF. In DNA, the CDR3 is TGTGCCAGCATGAGGGGCCCGCGGGGTAACTATGGCTACACCTTC. V usage is TRBV9 and J usage is TRBJ1-2, with D perhaps matching TRBD1 (5 bases). Trimming took off 6 bases at V and 1 base at J, with 16 bases between the two ends. Germline CDR1 SGDLS, CDR2 YYNGEE. The CDR3 sequence is 15 residues long.

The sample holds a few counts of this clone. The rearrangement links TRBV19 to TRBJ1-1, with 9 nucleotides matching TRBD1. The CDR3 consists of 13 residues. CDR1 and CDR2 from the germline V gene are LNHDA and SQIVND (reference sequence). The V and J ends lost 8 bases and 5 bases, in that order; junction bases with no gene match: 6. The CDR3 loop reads CASAQGAMTEAFF. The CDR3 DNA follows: TGTGCCAGTGCACAGGGGGCGATGACTGAAGCTTTCTTT.

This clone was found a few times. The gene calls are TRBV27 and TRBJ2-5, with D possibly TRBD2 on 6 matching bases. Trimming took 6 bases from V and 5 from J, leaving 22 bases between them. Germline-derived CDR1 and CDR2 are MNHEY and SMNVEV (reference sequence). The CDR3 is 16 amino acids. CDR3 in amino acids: CASRSGRGPREETQYF. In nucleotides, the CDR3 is TGTGCCAGCAGGTCGGGACGGGGACCCCGGGAGGAGACCCAGTACTTC.

CDR3 protein: CASSPTGTTSPLYEQYF. DNA for the CDR3: TGTGCCAGCAGCCCTACCGGGACAACTTCGCCGTTGTACGAGCAGTACTTC. The chain couples TRBV7-2 to TRBJ2-7, with D maybe TRBD1 (6 bases). Germline loops: CDR1 SGHTA, CDR2 FQGNSA. The length of the CDR3 is 17 residues. V was cut by 5 bases and J by 4 bases, with 24 bases left in between.

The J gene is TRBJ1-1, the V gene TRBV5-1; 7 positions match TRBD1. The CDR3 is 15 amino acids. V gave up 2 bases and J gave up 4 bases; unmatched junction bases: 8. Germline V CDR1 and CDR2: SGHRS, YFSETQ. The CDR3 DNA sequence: TGCGCCAGCAGCTTTAACAGGGACAGTAGCACTGAAGCTTTCTTT. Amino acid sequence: CASSFNRDSSTEAFF.

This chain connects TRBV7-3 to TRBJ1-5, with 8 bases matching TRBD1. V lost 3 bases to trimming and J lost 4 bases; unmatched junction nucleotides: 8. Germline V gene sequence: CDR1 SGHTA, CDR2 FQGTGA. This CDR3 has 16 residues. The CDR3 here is CASSFRAQGGNQPQHF. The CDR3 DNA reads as TGTGCCAGCAGCTTTAGGGCACAGGGGGGTAATCAGCCCCAGCATTTT.

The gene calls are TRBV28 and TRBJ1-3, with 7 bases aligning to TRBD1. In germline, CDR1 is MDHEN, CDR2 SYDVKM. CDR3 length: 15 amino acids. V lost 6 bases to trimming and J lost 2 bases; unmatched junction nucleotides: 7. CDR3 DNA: TGTGCCAGCAGGGCCGGGACAGCTACTGGAAACACCATATATTTT. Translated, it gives CASRAGTATGNTIYF.

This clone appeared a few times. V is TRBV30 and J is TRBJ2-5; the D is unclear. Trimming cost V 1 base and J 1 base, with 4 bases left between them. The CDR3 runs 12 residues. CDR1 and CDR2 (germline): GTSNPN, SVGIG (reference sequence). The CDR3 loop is CAWSAVQETQYF. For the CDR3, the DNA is TGTGCCTGGAGTGCAGTCCAAGAGACCCAGTACTTC.

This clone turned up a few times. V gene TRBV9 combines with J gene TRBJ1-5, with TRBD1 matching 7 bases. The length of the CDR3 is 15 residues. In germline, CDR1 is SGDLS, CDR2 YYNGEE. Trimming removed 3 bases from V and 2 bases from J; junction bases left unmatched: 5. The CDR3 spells CASSATGEGNQPQHF. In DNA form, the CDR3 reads TGTGCCAGCAGCGCAACAGGGGAGGGCAATCAGCCCCAGCATTTT.

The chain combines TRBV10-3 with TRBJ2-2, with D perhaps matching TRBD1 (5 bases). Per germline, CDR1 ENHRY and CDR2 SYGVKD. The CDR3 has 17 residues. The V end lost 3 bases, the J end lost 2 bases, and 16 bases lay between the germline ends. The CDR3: CAISERETGINTGELFF. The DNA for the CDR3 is TGTGCCATCAGTGAAAGGGAAACAGGTATCAACACCGGGGAGCTGTTTTTT.

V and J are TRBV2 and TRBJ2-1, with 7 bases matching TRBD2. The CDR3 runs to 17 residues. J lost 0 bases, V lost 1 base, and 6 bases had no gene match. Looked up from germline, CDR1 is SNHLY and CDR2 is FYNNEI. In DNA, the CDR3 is TGTGCCAGCAGTGAAGTAGGGCGGGGGAGCTCCTACAATGAGCAGTTCTTC. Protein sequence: CASSEVGRGSSYNEQFF.

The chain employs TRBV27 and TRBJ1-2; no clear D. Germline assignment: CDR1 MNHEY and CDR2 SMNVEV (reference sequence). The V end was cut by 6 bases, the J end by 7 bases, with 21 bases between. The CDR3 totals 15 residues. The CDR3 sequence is CASSSLAGESGGYTF. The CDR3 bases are TGTGCCAGCAGCTCTTTGGCCGGGGAATCGGGTGGCTACACCTTC.

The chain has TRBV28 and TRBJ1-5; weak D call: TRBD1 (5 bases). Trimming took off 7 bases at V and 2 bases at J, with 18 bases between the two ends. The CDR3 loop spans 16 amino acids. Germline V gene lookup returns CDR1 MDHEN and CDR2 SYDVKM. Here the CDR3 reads CASNPAGGSGNQPQHF. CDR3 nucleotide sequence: TGTGCCAGCAACCCCGCGGGGGGTAGTGGCAATCAGCCCCAGCATTTT.

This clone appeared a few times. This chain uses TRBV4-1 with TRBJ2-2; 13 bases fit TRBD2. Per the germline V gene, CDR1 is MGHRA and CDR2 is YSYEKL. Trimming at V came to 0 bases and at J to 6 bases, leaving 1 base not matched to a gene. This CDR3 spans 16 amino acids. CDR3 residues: CASSQELAGGPGELFF. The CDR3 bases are TGCGCCAGCAGCCAAGAACTAGCGGGAGGGCCCGGGGAGCTGTTTTTT.

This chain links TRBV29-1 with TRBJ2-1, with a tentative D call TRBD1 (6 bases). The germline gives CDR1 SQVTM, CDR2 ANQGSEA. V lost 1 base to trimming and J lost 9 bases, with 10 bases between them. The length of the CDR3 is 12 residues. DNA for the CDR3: TGCAGCGTTGAAGTTGCAGGGGTTGAGCAGTTCTTC. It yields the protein CSVEVAGVEQFF.

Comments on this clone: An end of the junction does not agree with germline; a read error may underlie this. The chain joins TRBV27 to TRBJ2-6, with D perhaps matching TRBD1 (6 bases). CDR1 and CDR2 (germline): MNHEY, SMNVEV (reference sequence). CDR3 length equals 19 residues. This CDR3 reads CASSLYSTGSLPGANGLTF. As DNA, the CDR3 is TGTGCCAGCAGTTTATACTCAACAGGGAGCCTACCTGGGGCCAACGGCCTGACTTTC.

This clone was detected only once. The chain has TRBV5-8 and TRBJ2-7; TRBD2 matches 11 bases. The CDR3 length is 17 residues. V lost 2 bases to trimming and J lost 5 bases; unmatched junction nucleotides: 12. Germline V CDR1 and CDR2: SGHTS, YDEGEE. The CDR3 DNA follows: TGTGCCAGCAGCTTCCTGGCCCTAGCGGGGGGCCCGAACGAGCAGTACTTC. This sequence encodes CASSFLALAGGPNEQYF.

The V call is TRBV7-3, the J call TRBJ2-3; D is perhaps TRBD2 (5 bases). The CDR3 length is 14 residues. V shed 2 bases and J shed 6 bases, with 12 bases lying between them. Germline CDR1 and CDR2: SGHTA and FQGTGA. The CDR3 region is CASSLGEIGDTQYF. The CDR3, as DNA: TGTGCCAGCAGCTTAGGGGAGATCGGCGATACGCAGTATTTT.

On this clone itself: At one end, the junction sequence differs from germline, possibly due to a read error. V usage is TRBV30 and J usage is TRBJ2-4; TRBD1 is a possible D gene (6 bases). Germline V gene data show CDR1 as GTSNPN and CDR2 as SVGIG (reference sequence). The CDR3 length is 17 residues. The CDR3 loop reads CAWSRQDSTIAKNSQYF. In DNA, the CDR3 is TGTGCCTGGAGTCGACAGGACAGCACTATAGCCAAAAACAGTCAGTACTTC. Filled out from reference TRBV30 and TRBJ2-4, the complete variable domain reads SQTIHQWPATLVQPVGSPLSLECTVEGTSNPNLYWYRQAAGRGLQLLFYSVGIGQISSEVPQNLSASRPQDRQFILSSKKLLLSDSGFYLCAWSRQDSTIAKNSQYFGAGTRLSVL.

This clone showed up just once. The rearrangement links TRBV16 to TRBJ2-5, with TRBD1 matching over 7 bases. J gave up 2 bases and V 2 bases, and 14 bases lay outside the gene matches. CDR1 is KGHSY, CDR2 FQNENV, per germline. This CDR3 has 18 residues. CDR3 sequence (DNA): TGTGCCAGCAGCCAAAATGCCGGATCCGACAGGGATCAAGAGACCCAGTACTTC. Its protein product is CASSQNAGSDRDQETQYF. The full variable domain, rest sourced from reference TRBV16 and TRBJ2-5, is GEEVAQTPKHLVRGEGQKAKLYCAPIKGHSYVFWYQQVLKNEFKFLISFQNENVFDETGMPKERFSAKCLPNSPCSLEIQATKLEDSAVYFCASSQNAGSDRDQETQYFGPGTRLLVL.

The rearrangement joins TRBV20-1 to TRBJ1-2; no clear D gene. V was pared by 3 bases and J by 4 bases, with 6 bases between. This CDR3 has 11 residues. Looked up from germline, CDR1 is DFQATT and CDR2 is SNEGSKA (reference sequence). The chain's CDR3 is CSARPGYGYTF. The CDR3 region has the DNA TGCAGTGCTAGGCCCGGCTATGGCTACACCTTC.

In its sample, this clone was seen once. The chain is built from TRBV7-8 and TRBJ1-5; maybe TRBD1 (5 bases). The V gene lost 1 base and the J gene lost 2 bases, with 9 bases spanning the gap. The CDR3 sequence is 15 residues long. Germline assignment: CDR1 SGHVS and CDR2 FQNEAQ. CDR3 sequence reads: CASSLGRGGNQPQHF. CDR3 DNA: TGTGCCAGCAGCTTAGGGAGGGGTGGCAATCAGCCCCAGCATTTT.

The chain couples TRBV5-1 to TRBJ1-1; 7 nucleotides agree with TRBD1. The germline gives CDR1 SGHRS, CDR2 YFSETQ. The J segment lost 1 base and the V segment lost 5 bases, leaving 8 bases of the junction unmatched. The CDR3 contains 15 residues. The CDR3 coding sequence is TGCGCCAGCAGTTACTCCGGGACAGAGAACACTGAAGCTTTCTTT. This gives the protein CASSYSGTENTEAFF. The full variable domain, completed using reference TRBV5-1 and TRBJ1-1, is KAGVTQTPRYLIKTRGQQVTLSCSPISGHRSVSWYQQTPGQGLQFLFEYFSETQRNKGNFPGRFSGRQFSNSRSEMNVSTLELGDSALYLCASSYSGTENTEAFFGQGTRLTVV.